This entry lists 25 T cell receptor beta chains sequenced from one sample in a study of cytomegalovirus exposure and HLA in healthy donors. PCR employed 60 Vbeta and 13 Jbeta primers. Libraries were prepared by immunoSEQ multiplex PCR; TCRdb keeps only in-frame clonotypes and omits some of them. The table lists under 150,000 clones, about 70% of them singletons, with 1.5% to 2% in the top ten. The sequenced sample was PBMCs. All receptors derive from a woman aged 40-49 years in good health and CMV-seronegative.

The V and J genes are TRBV6-5 and TRBJ2-7; 7 bases line up with TRBD1. J was trimmed by 0 bases and V by 6 bases; bases with no gene match: 8. The CDR3 covers 15 residues. The germline gives CDR1 MNHEY, CDR2 SVGAGI. The CDR3 reads CASRPSGTVSYEQYF. CDR3 nucleotides: TGTGCCAGCAGGCCGAGTGGGACAGTCTCCTACGAGCAGTACTTC.

The chain recombines TRBV6-6 with TRBJ2-5; possibly TRBD1 for D (6 bases). The CDR3 covers 14 residues. Trimming cost V 2 bases and J 2 bases, with 9 bases left between them. CDR1 and CDR2 (germline): MNHNY, SVGAGI (reference sequence). In DNA, the CDR3 is TGTGCCAGCAGTTACGGACAGTATCAAGAGACCCAGTACTTC. Its protein product is CASSYGQYQETQYF.

This sequence joins TRBV14 and TRBJ2-7; 8 nucleotides line up with TRBD1. Germline loops: CDR1 SGHDN, CDR2 FVKESK. V lost 2 bases and J lost 6; bases outside the gene matches: 6. The CDR3 has 14 amino acids. CDR3 region: CASSQLDREGEQYF. The CDR3 nucleotides are TGTGCCAGCAGCCAACTGGACAGGGAAGGCGAGCAGTACTTC.

This clone appeared a single time. The junction departs from germline at one end; a sequencing error may be responsible. The chain joins TRBV7-9 to TRBJ2-1; 9 positions agree with TRBD2. The CDR3 runs to 17 residues. CDR1 and CDR2 (germline): SEHNR, FQNEAQ (reference sequence). The chain's CDR3 is CSSSLPPSGAYYNEQFF. The CDR3 coding sequence is TGTTCCAGCAGCTTACCCCCTAGCGGGGCTTATTACAATGAGCAGTTCTTC. Drawing the rest from reference TRBV7-9 and TRBJ2-1, the complete variable domain is DTGVSQNPRHKITKRGQNVTFRCDPISEHNRLYWYRQTLGQGPEFLTYFQNEAQLEKSRLLSDRFSAERPKGSFSTLEIQRTEQGDSAMYLCSSSLPPSGAYYNEQFFGPGTRLTVL.

As DNA, the CDR3 is TGTGCCAGCAGCCAGACAGGGTCCCTATCTTACGAGCAGTACTTC. As protein: CASSQTGSLSYEQYF. The V and J genes are TRBV2 and TRBJ2-7; 7 bases are shared with TRBD1. Germline V gene data show CDR1 as SNHLY and CDR2 as FYNNEI. With 6 bases clipped from V and 4 bases from J, the junction kept 12 bases outside the gene matches. The CDR3 runs 15 residues.

The gene calls are TRBV27 and TRBJ2-3; D gene ambiguous. V was clipped by 2 bases and J by 0 bases, with 6 bases between them. Germline V CDR1 and CDR2: MNHEY, SMNVEV (reference sequence). The CDR3 loop spans 14 amino acids. The CDR3 spells CASSLVTSTDTQYF. The CDR3 region has the DNA TGTGCCAGCAGTTTAGTAACTAGCACAGATACGCAGTATTTT.

The genes are TRBV6-1 and TRBJ2-7, with D tentatively TRBD1 (6 bases). Deletions cut 2 bases from V and 4 bases from J, with 6 bases between. The CDR3 extends over 12 amino acids. Germline values: CDR1 MNHNS, CDR2 SASEGT. The CDR3 region has the DNA TGTGCCAGCAGTGAACAGGGGTACGAGCAGTACTTC. Translating it yields CASSEQGYEQYF.

The CDR3 loop is CASTGTSGRYEQYF. The CDR3 coding sequence is TGTGCCAGCACCGGGACTAGCGGGAGGTACGAGCAGTACTTC. The gene calls are TRBV28 and TRBJ2-7, with 15 bases fitting TRBD2. Per germline, CDR1 MDHEN and CDR2 SYDVKM. The CDR3 consists of 14 residues. V shed 7 bases and J 4 bases; nucleotides not matched to a gene: 2. Based on the CDR3 plus reference TRBV28 and TRBJ2-7, the full variable domain is DVKVTQSSRYLVKRTGEKVFLECVQDMDHENMFWYRQDPGLGLRLIYFSYDVKMKEKGDIPEGYSVSREKKERFSLILESASTNQTSMYLCASTGTSGRYEQYFGPGTRLTVT.

This chain links TRBV6-1 with TRBJ1-4, with D hard to call. Germline V gene data show CDR1 as MNHNS and CDR2 as SASEGT. V dropped 2 bases and J dropped 8 bases, with 12 bases sitting between them. The CDR3 contains 14 residues. The CDR3 here is CASSEIEVAEKLFF. In nucleotides, the CDR3 is TGTGCCAGCAGTGAAATCGAGGTGGCGGAAAAACTGTTTTTT.

The CDR3 coding sequence is TGTGCCAGCAGTTTTCGGACACAACGTAACTATGGCTACACCTTC. Amino acids: CASSFRTQRNYGYTF. The chain employs TRBV28 and TRBJ1-2; weak D call: TRBD1 (5 bases). The CDR3 covers 15 residues. Trimming took off 3 bases at V and 1 base at J, with 12 bases between the two ends. Germline CDR1 reads MDHEN; CDR2 reads SYDVKM.

The V and J genes are TRBV6-1 and TRBJ2-4, with D perhaps matching TRBD1 (6 bases). V lost 6 bases and J lost 11, with 23 bases in between. CDR3 size: 15 residues. Germline V CDR1 and CDR2: MNHNS, SASEGT. CDR3: CASSSSSRGVVVQYF. In DNA, the CDR3 is TGTGCCAGCAGCTCCTCCTCCAGGGGTGTGGTTGTTCAGTACTTC.

The rearrangement uses TRBV9 and TRBJ2-7; D is possibly TRBD2 (6 bases). This CDR3 has 14 amino acids. V lost 0 bases to trimming and J lost 4 bases, with 11 bases between them. In germline, CDR1 is SGDLS, CDR2 YYNGEE. The CDR3 DNA follows: TGTGCCAGCAGCGTAGGTGTAGGGAGGTACGAGCAGTACTTC. As protein: CASSVGVGRYEQYF.

The J gene is TRBJ2-3, the V gene TRBV10-1; the D gene is possibly TRBD2 (5 bases). The CDR3 runs 13 residues. Trimming left V 4 bases short and J 5 bases short, with 10 bases between. CDR1 and CDR2 from the germline V gene are WNHNN and SYGVQD (reference sequence). CDR3 nucleotide sequence: TGCGCCAGCAGTGGGATAGCGTTAGATACGCAGTATTTT. Translation gives CASSGIALDTQYF.

Only a few counts were recorded for this clone. The V gene is TRBV4-2, the J gene TRBJ2-7; no clear D. CDR3 length: 15 amino acids. V lost 1 base, J lost 6 bases, and 16 bases lay in between. Germline assignment: CDR1 LGHNA and CDR2 YNFKEQ. The CDR3 here is CASSQGYSITAEQYF. For the CDR3, the DNA is TGTGCCAGCAGCCAAGGGTATTCTATAACTGCCGAGCAGTACTTC.

The rearrangement links TRBV5-1 to TRBJ2-2, with 10 bases matching TRBD2. Germline V lookup: CDR1 SGHRS, CDR2 YFSETQ. V lost 2 bases and J lost 7; bases outside the gene matches: 5. The CDR3 is 15 amino acids. CDR3 nucleotide sequence: TGCGCCAGCAGCTTCCAGCGGGAGGGCCTCGGGGAGCTGTTTTTT. This codes for CASSFQREGLGELFF.

The V call is TRBV27, the J call TRBJ2-7, with 7 nucleotides matching TRBD1. From germline, CDR1 is MNHEY and CDR2 SMNVEV (reference sequence). The V segment lost 5 bases and the J segment 1 base; nucleotides outside the gene matches: 2. This CDR3 region has 13 residues. Here the CDR3 reads CASSPGQSYEQYF. The CDR3 DNA is TGTGCCAGCAGTCCGGGACAGTCCTACGAGCAGTACTTC.

V and J are TRBV7-2 and TRBJ2-5; no firm D call. The CDR3 spans 12 residues. Germline values: CDR1 SGHTA, CDR2 FQGNSA. V gave up 0 bases and J gave up 6 bases, with 5 bases separating them. The CDR3, as DNA: TGTGCCAGCAGCTTAGCGTTAAAGACCCAGTACTTC. This translates into CASSLALKTQYF. Supplemented by reference TRBV7-2 and TRBJ2-5, the full variable domain reads GAGVSQSPSNKVTEKGKDVELRCDPISGHTALYWYRQSLGQGLEFLIYFQGNSAPDKSGLPSDRFSAERTGGSVSTLTIQRTQQEDSAVYLCASSLALKTQYFGPGTRLLVL.

The chain couples TRBV5-1 to TRBJ2-6, with D unclear. The CDR3 sequence is 17 residues long. In germline, CDR1 is SGHRS, CDR2 YFSETQ. V lost 4 bases and J lost 2, with 16 bases in between. In DNA form, the CDR3 reads TGCGCCAGCAGCCCAAATATGGGTAGCCCTGGGGCCAACGTCCTGACTTTC. It is translated as CASSPNMGSPGANVLTF.

This clone was picked up a small number of times. V usage is TRBV18 and J usage is TRBJ1-1; D gene unclear. V was pared by 4 bases and J by 1 base, with 10 bases between. The CDR3 consists of 14 residues. Germline V CDR1 and CDR2: KGHSH, LQKENI. The CDR3 region is CASSLAAENTEAFF. The CDR3 DNA sequence: TGTGCCAGCTCACTGGCTGCCGAGAACACTGAAGCTTTCTTT. The full variable domain, in which reference TRBV18 and TRBJ1-1 provide the parts outside the CDR3, is NAGVMQNPRHLVRRRGQEARLRCSPMKGHSHVYWYRQLPEEGLKFMVYLQKENIIDESGMPKERFSAEFPKEGPSILRIQQVVRGDSAAYFCASSLAAENTEAFFGQGTRLTVV.

This clone was seen a few times. CDR3 nucleotides: TGTGCCAGCCGGAACAGGGGGTCGAACACTGAAGCTTTCTTT. It encodes CASRNRGSNTEAFF. The chain is built from TRBV25-1 and TRBJ1-1, with 8 positions matching TRBD1. This CDR3 contains 14 residues. The germline CDR1 and CDR2 sequences are MGHDK and SYGVNS. With V trimmed by 8 bases and J by 1 base, 6 bases remained unmatched.

This rearrangement joins TRBV4-1 to TRBJ1-4; no clear D gene. V shed 5 bases and J shed 8 bases, with 15 bases lying between them. Germline loops: CDR1 MGHRA, CDR2 YSYEKL. The CDR3 sequence is 14 residues long. The CDR3 bases are TGCGCCAGCAGCAAACAAGCGTATGGGGAAAAACTGTTTTTT. Encoded protein: CASSKQAYGEKLFF.

This clone appeared a single time. The chain carries TRBV15 and TRBJ1-6, with TRBD1 matching 7 bases. CDR3 size: 14 residues. Germline CDR1 and CDR2: LNHNV and YYDKDF (reference sequence). With 6 bases clipped from V and 7 bases from J, the junction kept 6 bases outside the gene matches. CDR3: CATRFQGGNSPLHF. CDR3 in DNA: TGTGCCACCAGATTCCAGGGGGGAAATTCACCCCTCCACTTT.

This clone was observed a few times. The chain combines TRBV6-4 with TRBJ2-1, with 8 bases fitting TRBD2. V dropped 6 bases and J dropped 0; count of bases not matched to a gene: 4. Germline assignment: CDR1 MRHNA and CDR2 SNTAGT. The length of the CDR3 is 15 residues. CDR3 nucleotides: TGTGCCAGCAGCCCAGCGGGAGACTCCTACAATGAGCAGTTCTTC. Amino acid sequence: CASSPAGDSYNEQFF.

The rearrangement links TRBV7-9 to TRBJ1-6, with 9 bases identical to TRBD1. Germline values: CDR1 SEHNR, CDR2 FQNEAQ (reference sequence). J was trimmed by 0 bases and V by 7 bases; bases with no gene match: 4. The CDR3 totals 16 residues. DNA for the CDR3: TGTGCCAGCAATGAACAGGGGGCCTCCTATAATTCACCCCTCCACTTT. Its protein is CASNEQGASYNSPLHF.

This rearrangement joins TRBV7-9 to TRBJ2-1, with D perhaps matching TRBD2 (6 bases). The V gene's germline CDR1 is SEHNR and CDR2 FQNEAQ (reference sequence). This CDR3 spans 13 amino acids. V lost 1 base to trimming and J lost 13 bases, with 14 bases between them. The CDR3 region has the DNA TGTGCCAGCAGCTTAGATAAGGAGCGGGTCCAGTTCTTC. Translation gives CASSLDKERVQFF.